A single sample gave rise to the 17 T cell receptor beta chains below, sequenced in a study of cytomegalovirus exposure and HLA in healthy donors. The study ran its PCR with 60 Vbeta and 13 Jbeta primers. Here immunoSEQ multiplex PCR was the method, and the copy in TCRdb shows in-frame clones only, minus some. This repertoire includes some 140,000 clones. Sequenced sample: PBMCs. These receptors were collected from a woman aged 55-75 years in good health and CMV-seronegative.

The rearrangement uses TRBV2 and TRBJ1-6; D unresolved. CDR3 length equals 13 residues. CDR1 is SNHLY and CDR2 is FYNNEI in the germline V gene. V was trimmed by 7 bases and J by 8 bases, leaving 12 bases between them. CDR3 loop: CASTGREDSPLHF. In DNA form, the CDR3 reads TGTGCCAGCACTGGTCGGGAAGATTCACCCCTCCACTTT. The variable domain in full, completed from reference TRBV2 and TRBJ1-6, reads EPEVTQTPSHQVTQMGQEVILRCVPISNHLYFYWYRQILGQKVEFLVSFYNNEISEKSEIFDDQFSVERPDGSNFTLKIRSTKLEDSAMYFCASTGREDSPLHFGNGTRLTVT.

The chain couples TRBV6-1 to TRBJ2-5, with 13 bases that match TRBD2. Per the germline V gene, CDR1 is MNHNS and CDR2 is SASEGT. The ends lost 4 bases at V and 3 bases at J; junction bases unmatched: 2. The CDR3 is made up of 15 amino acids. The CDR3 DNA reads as TGTGCCAGCAGTGCCGGACTAGCGGGGGAAGAGACCCAGTACTTC. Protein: CASSAGLAGEETQYF.

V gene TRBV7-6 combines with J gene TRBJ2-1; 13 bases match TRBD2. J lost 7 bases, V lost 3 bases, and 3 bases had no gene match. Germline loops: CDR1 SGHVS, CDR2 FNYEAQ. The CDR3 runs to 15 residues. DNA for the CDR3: TGTGCCAGCAGCTTCGGGACTAGCGGGACGAATGAGCAGTTCTTC. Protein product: CASSFGTSGTNEQFF.

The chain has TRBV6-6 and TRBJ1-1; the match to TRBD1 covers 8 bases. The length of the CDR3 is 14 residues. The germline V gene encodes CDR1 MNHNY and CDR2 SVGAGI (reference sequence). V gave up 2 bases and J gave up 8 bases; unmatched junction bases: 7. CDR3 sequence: CASSYKTGANEAFF. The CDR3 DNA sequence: TGTGCCAGCAGTTACAAGACAGGGGCTAACGAAGCTTTCTTT.

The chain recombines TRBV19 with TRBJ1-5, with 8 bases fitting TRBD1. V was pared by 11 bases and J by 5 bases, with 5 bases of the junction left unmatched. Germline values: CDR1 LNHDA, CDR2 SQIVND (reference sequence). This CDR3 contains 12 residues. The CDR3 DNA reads TGTGCCCTTCCAGGGGGCCATCAGCCCCAGCATTTT. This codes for CALPGGHQPQHF.

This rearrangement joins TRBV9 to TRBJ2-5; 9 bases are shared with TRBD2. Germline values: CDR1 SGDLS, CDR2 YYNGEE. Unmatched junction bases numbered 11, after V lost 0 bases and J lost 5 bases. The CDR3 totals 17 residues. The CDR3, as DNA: TGTGCCAGCAGCGTAGGACTAGCGGTTCAAGGTAACGAGACCCAGTACTTC. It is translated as CASSVGLAVQGNETQYF.

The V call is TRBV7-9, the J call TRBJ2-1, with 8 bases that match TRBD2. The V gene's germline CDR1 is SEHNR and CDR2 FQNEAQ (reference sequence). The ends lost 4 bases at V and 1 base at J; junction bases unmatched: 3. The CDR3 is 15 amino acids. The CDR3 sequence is CASSYPSGSYNEQFF. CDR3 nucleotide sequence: TGTGCCAGCAGCTATCCTAGCGGGTCCTACAATGAGCAGTTCTTC.

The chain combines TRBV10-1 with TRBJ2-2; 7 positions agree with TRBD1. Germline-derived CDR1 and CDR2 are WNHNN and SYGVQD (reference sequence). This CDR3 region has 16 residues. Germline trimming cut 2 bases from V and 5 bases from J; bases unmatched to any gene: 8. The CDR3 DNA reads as TGCGCCAGCAGTGAGCGGGGACAGACGGGAACCGGGGAGCTGTTTTTT. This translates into CASSERGQTGTGELFF.

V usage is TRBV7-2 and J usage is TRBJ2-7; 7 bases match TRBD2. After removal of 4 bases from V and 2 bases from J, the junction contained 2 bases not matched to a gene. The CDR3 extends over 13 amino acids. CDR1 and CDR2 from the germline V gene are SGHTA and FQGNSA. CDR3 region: CASSWEGTYEQYF. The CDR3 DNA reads TGTGCCAGCAGCTGGGAGGGGACCTACGAGCAGTACTTC.

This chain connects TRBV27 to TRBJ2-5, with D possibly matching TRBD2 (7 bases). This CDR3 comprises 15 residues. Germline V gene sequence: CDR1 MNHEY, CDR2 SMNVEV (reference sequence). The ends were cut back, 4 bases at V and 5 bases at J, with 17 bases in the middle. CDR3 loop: CASSSHSGGRETQYF. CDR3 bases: TGTGCCAGCAGTTCACACTCGGGGGGCCGTGAGACCCAGTACTTC.

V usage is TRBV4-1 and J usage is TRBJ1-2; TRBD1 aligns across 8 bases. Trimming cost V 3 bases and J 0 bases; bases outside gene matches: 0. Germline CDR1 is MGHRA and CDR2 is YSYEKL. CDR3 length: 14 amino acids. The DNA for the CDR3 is TGCGCCAGCAGCCAGGACAGGGCTAACTATGGCTACACCTTC. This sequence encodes CASSQDRANYGYTF.

CDR3 sequence (DNA): TGCGCCAGCAGCTCAGGGGGCGTAGATGGCTACACCTTC. It yields the protein CASSSGGVDGYTF. V gene TRBV5-1 combines with J gene TRBJ1-2, with 8 positions matching TRBD1. This CDR3 region has 13 residues. CDR1 is SGHRS and CDR2 is YFSETQ in the germline V gene. After removal of 3 bases from V and 6 bases from J, the junction contained 4 bases not matched to a gene.

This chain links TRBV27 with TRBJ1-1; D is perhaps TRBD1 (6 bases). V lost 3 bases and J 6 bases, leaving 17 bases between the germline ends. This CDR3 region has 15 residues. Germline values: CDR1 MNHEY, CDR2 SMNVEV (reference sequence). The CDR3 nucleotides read TGTGCCAGCAGTTTTATGGACAGACCTTTGTCTGAAGCTTTCTTT. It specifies CASSFMDRPLSEAFF.

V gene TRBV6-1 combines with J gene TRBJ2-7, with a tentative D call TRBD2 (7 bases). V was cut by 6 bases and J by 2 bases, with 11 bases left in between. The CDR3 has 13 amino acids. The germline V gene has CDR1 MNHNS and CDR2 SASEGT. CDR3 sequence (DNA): TGTGCCAGCAGGAAGGGGGGGACCTACGAGCAGTACTTC. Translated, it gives CASRKGGTYEQYF.

CDR3 protein: CASSPGPTGGLYEQYF. CDR3 nucleotide sequence: TGTGCCAGCAGCCCAGGTCCCACAGGGGGCCTATACGAGCAGTACTTC. The V call is TRBV7-3, the J call TRBJ2-7; 9 nucleotides match TRBD1. Germline assignment: CDR1 SGHTA and CDR2 FQGTGA. The CDR3 covers 16 residues. The V gene end was trimmed by 5 bases and the J gene end by 4 bases; junction bases not matched to a gene: 12.

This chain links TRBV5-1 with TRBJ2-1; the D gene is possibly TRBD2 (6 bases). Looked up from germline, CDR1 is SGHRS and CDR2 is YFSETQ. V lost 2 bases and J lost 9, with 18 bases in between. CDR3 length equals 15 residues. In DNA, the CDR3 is TGCGCCAGCAGCTTCACAATGGGGGGTAGGTTTGAGCAGTTCTTC. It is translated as CASSFTMGGRFEQFF.

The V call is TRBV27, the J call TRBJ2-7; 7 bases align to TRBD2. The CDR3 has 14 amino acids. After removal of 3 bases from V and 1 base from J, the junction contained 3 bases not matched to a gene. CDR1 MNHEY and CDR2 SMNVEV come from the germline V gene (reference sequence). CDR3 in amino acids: CASSLGTTSYEQYF. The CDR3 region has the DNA TGTGCCAGCAGTTTGGGGACTACATCCTACGAGCAGTACTTC.